The TCR beta chain described here comes from a study of T-cell reconstitution after alpha-beta-depleted transplantation in children. This clonotype was found a few times. As it was prepared, the TCRbeta library received unique molecular identifiers. TCRdb fed the PCR reads into MiXCR, producing one record per CDR3 protein. The repertoire has roughly 420,000 distinct CDR3 sequences, around 15% of them found once; the top ten carry 25% to 35%. Germline V gives CDR1 MDHEN, CDR2 SYDVKM. CDR3 length: 15 residues. V dropped 6 bases and J dropped 9; count of bases not matched to a gene: 11. The receptor comes from a boy under two years old who had a stem cell transplant for Wiskott-Aldrich syndrome, so the T cells may come from the graft donor. The J gene is TRBJ1-6, the V gene TRBV28, with 7 bases that match TRBD1. The specimen comprised PBMCs, mostly from graft donor cells, sampled 360 days after TCRalphabeta/CD19-depleted stem cell transplant. The CDR3 bases are TGTGCCAGCAGCCAGGGACAGTTTAATACTTCACCCCTCCACTTT. Encoded protein: CASSQGQFNTSPLHF.